The TCR beta chain described here comes from a study of blood T cell repertoires in COVID-19. Study context: The study drew acute and convalescent COVID-19 samples from the United States, Italy and Spain. Sample material is recorded as cDNA or gDNA derived from T cells, B-cell-depleted T cells, or PBMCs.

This clone has just a few counts. There are 15 residues in the CDR3. V was shortened by 7 bases and J by 6 bases, with 20 bases between the two germline ends. Germline V CDR1 and CDR2: SGHKS, YYEKEE (reference sequence). As processed by the authors: Scientists estimated how many nucleated cells there were by amplifying reference gene primers. Sequencing was performed with immunoSEQ multiplex PCR; in TCRdb, only in-frame clones are kept and a portion is missing. The DNA gave D and trimming, while V, J and clone size come from that table. The table records about 96,000 clones, roughly 80% of them present only once.

The origin of this receptor is an older woman with acute or convalescent COVID-19. This chain uses TRBV5-5 with TRBJ1-5; no reliable D call. The sequenced sample was peripheral blood. CDR3 sequence: CASGVEGPEVQPQHF. Written as DNA, the CDR3 is TGTGCCAGCGGGGTGGAGGGCCCGGAGGTTCAGCCCCAGCATTTT. Full variable domain (rest looked up from reference TRBV5-5 and TRBJ1-5): DAGVTQSPTHLIKTRGQQVTLRCSPISGHKSVSWYQQVLGQGPQFIFQYYEKEERGRGNFPDRFSARQFPNYSSELNVNALLLGDSALYLCASGVEGPEVQPQHFGDGTRLSIL.